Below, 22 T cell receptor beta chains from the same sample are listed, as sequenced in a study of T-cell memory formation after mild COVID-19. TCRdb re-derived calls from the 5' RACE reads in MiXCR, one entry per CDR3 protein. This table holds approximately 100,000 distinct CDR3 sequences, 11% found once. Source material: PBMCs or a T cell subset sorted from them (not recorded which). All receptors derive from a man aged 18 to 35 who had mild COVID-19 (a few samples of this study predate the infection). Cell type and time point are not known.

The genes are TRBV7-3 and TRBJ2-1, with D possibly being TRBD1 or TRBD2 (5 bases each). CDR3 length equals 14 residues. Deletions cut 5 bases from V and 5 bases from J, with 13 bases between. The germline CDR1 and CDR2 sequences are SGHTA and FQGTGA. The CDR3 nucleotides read TGTGCCAGCAGCATCCCGGGACCACACAATGAGCAGTTCTTC. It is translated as CASSIPGPHNEQFF. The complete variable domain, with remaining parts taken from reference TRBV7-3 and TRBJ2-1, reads GAGVSQTPSNKVTEKGKYVELRCDPISGHTALYWYRQSLGQGPEFLIYFQGTGAADDSGLPNDRFFAVRPEGSVSTLKIQRTERGDSAVYLCASSIPGPHNEQFFGPGTRLTVL.

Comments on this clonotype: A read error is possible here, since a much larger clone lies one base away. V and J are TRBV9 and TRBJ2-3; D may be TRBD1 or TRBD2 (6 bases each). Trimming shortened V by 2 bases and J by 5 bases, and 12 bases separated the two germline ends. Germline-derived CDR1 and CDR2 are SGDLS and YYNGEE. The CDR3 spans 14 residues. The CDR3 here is CASSVWGAKDTQYF. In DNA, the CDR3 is TGTGCCAGCAGCGTTTGGGGGGCCAAAGATACGCAGTATTTT.

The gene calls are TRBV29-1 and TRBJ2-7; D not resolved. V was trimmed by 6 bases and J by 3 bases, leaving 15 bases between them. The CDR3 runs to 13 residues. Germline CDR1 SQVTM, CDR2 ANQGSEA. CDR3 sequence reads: CSVLAEQNYEQYF. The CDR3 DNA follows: TGCAGCGTGTTGGCAGAGCAGAACTACGAGCAGTACTTC.

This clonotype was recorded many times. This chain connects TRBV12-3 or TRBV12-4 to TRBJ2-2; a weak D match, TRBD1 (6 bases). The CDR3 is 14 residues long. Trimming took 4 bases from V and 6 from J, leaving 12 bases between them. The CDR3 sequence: CASSSQGTSGELFF. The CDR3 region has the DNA TGTGCCAGCAGTTCCCAGGGGACATCCGGGGAGCTGTTTTTT.

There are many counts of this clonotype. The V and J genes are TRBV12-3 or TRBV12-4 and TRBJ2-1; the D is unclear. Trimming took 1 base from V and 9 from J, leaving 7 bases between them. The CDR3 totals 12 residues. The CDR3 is CASSLVIGEQFF. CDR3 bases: TGTGCCAGCAGTTTAGTTATTGGTGAGCAGTTCTTC.

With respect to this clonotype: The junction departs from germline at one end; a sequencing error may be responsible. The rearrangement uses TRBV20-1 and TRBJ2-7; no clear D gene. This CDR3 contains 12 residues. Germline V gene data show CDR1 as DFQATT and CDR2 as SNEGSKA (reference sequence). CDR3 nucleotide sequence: TGCAGTGCGAGAGGCAGCTCCTACGAGCAGTACTTC. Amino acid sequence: CSARGSSYEQYF.

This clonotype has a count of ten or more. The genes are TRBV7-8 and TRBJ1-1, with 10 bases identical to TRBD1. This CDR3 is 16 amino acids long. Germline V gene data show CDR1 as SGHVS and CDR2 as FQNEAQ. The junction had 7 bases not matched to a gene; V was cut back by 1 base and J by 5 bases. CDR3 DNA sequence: TGTGCCAGCAGCTTAGAGGGCTGGACAGGGGGAACTGAAGCTTTCTTT. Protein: CASSLEGWTGGTEAFF.

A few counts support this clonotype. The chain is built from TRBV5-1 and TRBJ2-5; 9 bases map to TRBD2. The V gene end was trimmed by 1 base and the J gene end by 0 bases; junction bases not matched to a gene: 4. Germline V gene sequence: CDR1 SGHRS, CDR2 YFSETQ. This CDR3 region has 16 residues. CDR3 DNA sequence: TGCGCCAGCAGCTTGCTGCTAGCGGGGTACCAAGAGACCCAGTACTTC. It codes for CASSLLLAGYQETQYF.

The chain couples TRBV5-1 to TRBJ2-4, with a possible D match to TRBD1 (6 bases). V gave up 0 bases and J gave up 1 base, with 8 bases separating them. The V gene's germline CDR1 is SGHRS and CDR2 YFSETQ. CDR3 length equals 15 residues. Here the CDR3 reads CASSLAQGAKNIQYF. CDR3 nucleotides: TGCGCCAGCAGCTTGGCACAGGGTGCCAAAAACATTCAGTACTTC.

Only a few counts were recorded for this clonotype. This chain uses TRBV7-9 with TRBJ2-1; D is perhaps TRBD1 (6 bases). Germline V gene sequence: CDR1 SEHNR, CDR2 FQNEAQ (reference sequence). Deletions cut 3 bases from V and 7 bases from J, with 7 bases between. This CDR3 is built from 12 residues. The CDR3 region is CASSFTGNEQFF. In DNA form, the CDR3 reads TGTGCCAGCAGCTTCACAGGGAATGAGCAGTTCTTC.

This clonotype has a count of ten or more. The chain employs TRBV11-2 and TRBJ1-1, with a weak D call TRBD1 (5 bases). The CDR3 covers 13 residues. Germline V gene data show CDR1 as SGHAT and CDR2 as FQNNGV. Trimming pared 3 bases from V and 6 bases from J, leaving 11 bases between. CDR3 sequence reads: CASSFSRAAEAFF. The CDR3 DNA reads TGTGCCAGCAGCTTTAGCAGGGCCGCTGAAGCTTTCTTT. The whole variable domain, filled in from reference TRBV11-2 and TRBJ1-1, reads EAGVAQSPRYKIIEKRQSVAFWCNPISGHATLYWYQQILGQGPKLLIQFQNNGVVDDSQLPKDRFSAERLKGVDSTLKIQPAKLEDSAVYLCASSFSRAAEAFFGQGTRLTVV.

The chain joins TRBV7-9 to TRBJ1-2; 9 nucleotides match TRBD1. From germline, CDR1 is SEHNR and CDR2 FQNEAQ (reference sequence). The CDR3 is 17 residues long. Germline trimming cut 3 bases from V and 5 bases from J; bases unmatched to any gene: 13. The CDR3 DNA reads TGTGCCAGCAGCTTTCCGGGACAGGGAAGAGGGAGTTATGGCTACACCTTC. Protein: CASSFPGQGRGSYGYTF.

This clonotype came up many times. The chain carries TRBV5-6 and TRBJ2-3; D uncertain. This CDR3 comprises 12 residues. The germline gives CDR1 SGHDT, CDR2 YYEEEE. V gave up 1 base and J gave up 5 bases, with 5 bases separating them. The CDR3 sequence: CASSLQVDTQYF. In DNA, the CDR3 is TGTGCCAGCAGCTTGCAGGTAGATACGCAGTATTTT.

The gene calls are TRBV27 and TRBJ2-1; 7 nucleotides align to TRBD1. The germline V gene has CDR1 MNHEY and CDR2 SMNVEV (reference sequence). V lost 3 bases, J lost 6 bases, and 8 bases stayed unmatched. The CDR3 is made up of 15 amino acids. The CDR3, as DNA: TGTGCCAGCAGTTTCCGGACAGGAGTGGGCAATGAGCAGTTCTTC. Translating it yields CASSFRTGVGNEQFF.

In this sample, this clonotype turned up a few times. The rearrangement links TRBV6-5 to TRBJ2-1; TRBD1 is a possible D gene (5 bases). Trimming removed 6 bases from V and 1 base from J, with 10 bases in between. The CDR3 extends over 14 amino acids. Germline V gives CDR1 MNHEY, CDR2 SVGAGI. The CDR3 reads CASSRRESYNEQFF. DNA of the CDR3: TGTGCCAGCAGCCGCAGGGAATCCTACAATGAGCAGTTCTTC.

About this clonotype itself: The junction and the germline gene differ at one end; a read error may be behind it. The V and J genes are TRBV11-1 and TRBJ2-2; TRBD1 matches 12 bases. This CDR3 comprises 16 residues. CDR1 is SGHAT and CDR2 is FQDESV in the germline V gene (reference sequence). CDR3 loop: CASSLSPGQGAGGLFF. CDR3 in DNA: TGTGCCAGCAGCTTGTCGCCGGGACAGGGGGCCGGGGGGCTGTTTTTT.

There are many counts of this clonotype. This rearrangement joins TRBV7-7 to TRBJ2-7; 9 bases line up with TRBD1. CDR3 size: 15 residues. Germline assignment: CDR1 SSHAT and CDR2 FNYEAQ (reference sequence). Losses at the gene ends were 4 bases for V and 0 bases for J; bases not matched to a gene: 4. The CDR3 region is CASSSGQGSSYEQYF. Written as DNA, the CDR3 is TGTGCCAGCAGCTCAGGACAGGGGAGCTCCTACGAGCAGTACTTC.

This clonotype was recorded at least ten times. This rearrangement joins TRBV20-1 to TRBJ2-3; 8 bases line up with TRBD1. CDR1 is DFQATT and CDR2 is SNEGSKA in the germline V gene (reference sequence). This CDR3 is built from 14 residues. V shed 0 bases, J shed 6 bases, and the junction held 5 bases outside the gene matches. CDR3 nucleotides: TGCAGTGCTAGAGATAGACAGGGGAGGGATACGCAGTATTTT. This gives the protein CSARDRQGRDTQYF.

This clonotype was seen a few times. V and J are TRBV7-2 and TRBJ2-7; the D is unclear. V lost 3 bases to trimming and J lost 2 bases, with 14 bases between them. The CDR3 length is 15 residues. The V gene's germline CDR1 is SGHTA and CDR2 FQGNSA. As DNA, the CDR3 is TGTGCCAGCAGCTTCAGCGCCAGGCCCACCTACGAGCAGTACTTC. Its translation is CASSFSARPTYEQYF.

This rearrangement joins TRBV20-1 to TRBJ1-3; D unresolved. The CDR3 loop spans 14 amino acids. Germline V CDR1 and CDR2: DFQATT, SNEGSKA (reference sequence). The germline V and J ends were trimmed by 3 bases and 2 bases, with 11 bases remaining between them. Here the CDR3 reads CSASRRAPGNTIYF. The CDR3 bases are TGCAGTGCTAGTCGCCGGGCTCCTGGAAACACCATATATTTT.

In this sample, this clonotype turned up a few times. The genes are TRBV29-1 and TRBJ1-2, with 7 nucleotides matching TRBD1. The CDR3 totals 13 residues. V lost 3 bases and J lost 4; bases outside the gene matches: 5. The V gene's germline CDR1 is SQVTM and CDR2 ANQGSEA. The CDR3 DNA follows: TGCAGCGTTGAGGGGACAGCTTCCTATGGCTACACCTTC. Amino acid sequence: CSVEGTASYGYTF.

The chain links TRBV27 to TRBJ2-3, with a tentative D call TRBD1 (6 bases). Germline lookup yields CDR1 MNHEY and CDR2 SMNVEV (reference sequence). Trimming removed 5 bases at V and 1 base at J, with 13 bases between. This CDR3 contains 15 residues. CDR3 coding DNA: TGTGCCAGCAGTCAACAGGGATTAGGCACAGATACGCAGTATTTT. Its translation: CASSQQGLGTDTQYF.